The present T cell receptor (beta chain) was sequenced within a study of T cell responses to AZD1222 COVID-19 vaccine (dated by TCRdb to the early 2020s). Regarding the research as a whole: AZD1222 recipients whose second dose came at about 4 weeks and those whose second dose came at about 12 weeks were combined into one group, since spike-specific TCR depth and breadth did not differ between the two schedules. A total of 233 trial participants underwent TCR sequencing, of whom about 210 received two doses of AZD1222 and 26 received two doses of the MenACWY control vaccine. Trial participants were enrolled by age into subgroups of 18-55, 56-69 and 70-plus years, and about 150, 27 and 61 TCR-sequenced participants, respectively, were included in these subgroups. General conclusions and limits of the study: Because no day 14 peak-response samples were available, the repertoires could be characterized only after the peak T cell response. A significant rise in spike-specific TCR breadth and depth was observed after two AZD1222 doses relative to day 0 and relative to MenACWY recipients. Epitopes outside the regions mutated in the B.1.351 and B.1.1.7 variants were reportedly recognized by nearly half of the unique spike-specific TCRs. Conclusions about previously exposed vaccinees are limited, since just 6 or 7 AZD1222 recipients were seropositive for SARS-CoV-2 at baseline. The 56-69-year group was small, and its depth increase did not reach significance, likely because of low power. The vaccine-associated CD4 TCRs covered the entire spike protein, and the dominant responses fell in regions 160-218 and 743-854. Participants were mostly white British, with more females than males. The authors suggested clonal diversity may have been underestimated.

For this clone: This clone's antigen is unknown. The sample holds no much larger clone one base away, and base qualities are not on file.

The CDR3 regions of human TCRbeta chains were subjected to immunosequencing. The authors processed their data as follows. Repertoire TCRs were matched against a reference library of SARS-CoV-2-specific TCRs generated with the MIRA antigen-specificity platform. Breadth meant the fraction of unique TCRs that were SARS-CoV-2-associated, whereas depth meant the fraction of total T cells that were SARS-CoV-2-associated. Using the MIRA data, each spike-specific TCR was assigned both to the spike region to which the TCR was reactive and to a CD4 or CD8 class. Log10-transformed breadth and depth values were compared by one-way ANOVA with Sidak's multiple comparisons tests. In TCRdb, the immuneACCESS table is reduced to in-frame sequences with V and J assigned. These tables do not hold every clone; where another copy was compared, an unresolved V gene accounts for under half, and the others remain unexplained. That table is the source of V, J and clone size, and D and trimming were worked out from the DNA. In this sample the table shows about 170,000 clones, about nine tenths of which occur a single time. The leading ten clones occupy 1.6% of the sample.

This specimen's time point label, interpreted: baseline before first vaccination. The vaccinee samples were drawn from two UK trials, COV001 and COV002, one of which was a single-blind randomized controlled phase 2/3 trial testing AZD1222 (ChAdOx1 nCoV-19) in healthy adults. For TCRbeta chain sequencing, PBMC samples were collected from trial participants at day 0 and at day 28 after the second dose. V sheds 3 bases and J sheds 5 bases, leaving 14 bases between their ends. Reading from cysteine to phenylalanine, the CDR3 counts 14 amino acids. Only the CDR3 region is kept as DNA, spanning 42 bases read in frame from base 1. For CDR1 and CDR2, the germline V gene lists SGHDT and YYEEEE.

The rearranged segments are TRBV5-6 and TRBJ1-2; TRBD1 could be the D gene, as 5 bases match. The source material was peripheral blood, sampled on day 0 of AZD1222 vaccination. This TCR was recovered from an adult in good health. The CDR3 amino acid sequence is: CASSSGSTRYGYTF. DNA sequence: TGTGCCAGCAGCTCAGGGTCGACTAGGTATGGCTACACCTTC.